This passage covers 27 T cell receptor beta chains from one sample sequenced in a study of kidney transplant recipient with SARS-CoV-2 infection. TCRdb independently ran MiXCR on the reads; one entry per CDR3 protein. Counted here are about 240,000 distinct CDR3 sequences, 29% occurring once; the ten biggest clones make up 7% to 8%. The sample consisted of a blood sample, taken at baseline and on roughly day 110 from a kidney transplant recipient. The source of these receptors is a young adult male patient who had COVID-19 and was a kidney transplant recipient. Some T cells may trace back to the graft donor.

This clonotype was seen many times. The rearrangement joins TRBV11-1 to TRBJ1-2; D gene ambiguous. Trimming stripped 5 bases from V and 4 bases from J, with 23 bases between. The CDR3 is made up of 17 amino acids. Germline V gene sequence: CDR1 SGHAT, CDR2 FQDESV (reference sequence). CDR3 in DNA: TGTGCCAGCAGCCACTTTTTTAAGGCTGGAAAGACCTATGGCTACACCTTC. As protein: CASSHFFKAGKTYGYTF.

This clonotype was recorded at least ten times. This chain joins TRBV6-5 and TRBJ1-2, with 10 positions matching TRBD1. There are 15 residues in the CDR3. Unmatched junction bases numbered 9, after V lost 5 bases and J lost 6 bases. The V gene's germline CDR1 is MNHEY and CDR2 SVGAGI. CDR3: CASSGTGEAIDGYTF. CDR3 DNA sequence: TGTGCCAGCAGTGGGACAGGGGAAGCGATCGATGGCTACACCTTC.

This clonotype was seen many times. The chain couples TRBV9 to TRBJ1-6, with D unresolved. This CDR3 spans 14 amino acids. CDR1 is SGDLS and CDR2 is YYNGEE in the germline V gene. V lost 2 bases and J 4 bases, leaving 7 bases between the germline ends. The CDR3 sequence is CASSVTKYNSPLHF. The CDR3, as DNA: TGTGCCAGCAGCGTGACAAAGTATAATTCACCCCTCCACTTT.

This clonotype was recorded many times. The CDR3: CASSFHGKTNEKLFF. CDR3 nucleotides: TGTGCCAGCAGTTTTCATGGGAAAACTAATGAAAAACTGTTTTTT. The V call is TRBV27, the J call TRBJ1-4; no definite D call. Trimming took 3 bases from V and 1 from J, leaving 9 bases between them. The germline V gene encodes CDR1 MNHEY and CDR2 SMNVEV (reference sequence). There are 15 residues in the CDR3.

Worth noting for this clonotype: Being one base from a much bigger clone, this may be a read error. CDR3 amino acids: CTSSPPGETSGREQYF. The CDR3 DNA sequence: TGTACCAGCAGCCCCCCGGGTGAAACTAGCGGGAGAGAGCAGTACTTC. V usage is TRBV4-2 and J usage is TRBJ2-5; 11 positions agree with TRBD2. Germline V lookup: CDR1 LGHNA, CDR2 YNFKEQ. The CDR3 length is 16 residues.

The table lists this clonotype with many counts. V is TRBV12-3 or TRBV12-4 and J is TRBJ1-5, with D possibly TRBD1 on 5 matching bases. Trimming stripped 5 bases from V and 0 bases from J, with 14 bases between. This CDR3 contains 16 residues. The CDR3 here is CASSRGTDHSNQPQHF. CDR3 DNA sequence: TGTGCCAGCAGTCGGGGGACTGATCATAGCAATCAGCCCCAGCATTTT.

This clonotype was counted many times. The chain carries TRBV7-9 and TRBJ1-2; no reliable D call. Trimming pared 5 bases from V and 4 bases from J, leaving 23 bases between. CDR1 is SEHNR and CDR2 is FQNEAQ in the germline V gene (reference sequence). There are 17 residues in the CDR3. CDR3 coding DNA: TGTGCCAGCAGCGTGAAACCATACCATGGAAAGACCTATGGCTACACCTTC. Translation gives CASSVKPYHGKTYGYTF.

For this clonotype: A much larger clone lies a single base off, so this may be a read error. It is likely a read error, because the conserved phenylalanine at the end of the CDR3 is missing. The CDR3 nucleotides read TGTGCCAGCAGTAATCAGGGACGTCCTGAAGCTTTCCTT. It yields the protein CASSNQGRPEAFL. The chain links TRBV6-8 to TRBJ1-1, with a weak D call TRBD1 (5 bases). Germline V lookup: CDR1 MNHGY, CDR2 SAAAGT. The CDR3 loop spans 13 amino acids. Trimming left V 5 bases short and J 6 bases short, with 13 bases between.

This clonotype was observed a single time. With a much larger clone just one base away, this may be a read error. The chain uses TRBV19 and TRBJ2-1, with D uncertain. This CDR3 is 15 amino acids long. Per germline, CDR1 LNHDA and CDR2 SQIVND (reference sequence). This CDR3 reads CASSIGLYSHNEQFF. The CDR3 DNA reads TGTGCCAGTAGTATAGGGCTTTACTCCCACAATGAGCAGTTCTTC.

The chain recombines TRBV19 with TRBJ1-1, with unresolved D. Per germline, CDR1 LNHDA and CDR2 SQIVND (reference sequence). The CDR3 runs to 16 residues. The V gene lost 3 bases and the J gene lost 11 bases, with 25 bases spanning the gap. The CDR3 DNA reads TGTGCCAGTAGTATTTCCCCCACGGGCGTCGAGGGCGACGCTTTCTTT. Translated: CASSISPTGVEGDAFF.

This clonotype was recorded many times. This chain links TRBV18 with TRBJ1-5, with D perhaps TRBD1 (5 bases). V gave up 4 bases and J gave up 5 bases, with 9 bases separating them. CDR3 length equals 13 residues. Per the germline V gene, CDR1 is KGHSH and CDR2 is LQKENI. CDR3 DNA: TGTGCCAGCTCACGGGGGGGTGATCAGCCCCAGCATTTT. Protein product: CASSRGGDQPQHF.

This clonotype has ten or more counts. The rearrangement uses TRBV7-3 and TRBJ2-2, with D possibly matching TRBD2 (5 bases). The V gene's germline CDR1 is SGHTA and CDR2 FQGTGA. The ends were cut back, 1 base at V and 5 bases at J, with 14 bases in the middle. The CDR3 covers 16 residues. For the CDR3, the DNA is TGTGCCAGCAGCTTAATCGGCGGGCCGGAAACCGGGGAGCTGTTTTTT. Its protein product is CASSLIGGPETGELFF.

This clonotype was recorded once. Possible read error: a much larger clone is one base away. This chain uses TRBV28 with TRBJ1-2; perhaps TRBD1 as D (5 bases). V lost 8 bases and J lost 7, with 20 bases in between. The CDR3 contains 14 residues. The germline V gene encodes CDR1 MDHEN and CDR2 SYDVKM. The CDR3 is CASGMMGPASGYTF. CDR3 sequence (DNA): TGTGCCAGCGGGATGATGGGGCCCGCCAGTGGCTACACCTTC.

This clonotype was seen repeatedly, ten times or more. The genes are TRBV5-1 and TRBJ2-5; D may be TRBD1 or TRBD2 (5 bases each). The V gene lost 5 bases and the J gene lost 3 bases, with 20 bases spanning the gap. Germline V gene data show CDR1 as SGHRS and CDR2 as YFSETQ. The CDR3 totals 16 residues. CDR3 residues: CASSRQSGTEEETQYF. The CDR3 region has the DNA TGCGCCAGCAGTCGCCAATCCGGGACGGAGGAAGAGACCCAGTACTTC.

The chain recombines TRBV5-1 with TRBJ2-5; TRBD1 matches 7 bases. Per the germline V gene, CDR1 is SGHRS and CDR2 is YFSETQ. Trimming at V came to 4 bases and at J to 1 base, leaving 7 bases not matched to a gene. The CDR3 totals 15 residues. As DNA, the CDR3 is TGCGCCAGCAGCGGCCGGACAGGCCTCCAAGAGACCCAGTACTTC. This codes for CASSGRTGLQETQYF.

This clonotype was found once. A much larger clone is a single base away; this may be a read error. This chain connects TRBV24-1 to TRBJ1-2; D is unresolved. The CDR3 has 14 residues. Germline CDR1 reads KGHDR; CDR2 reads SFDVKD. CDR3: CATGDPGDVYGYTF. Written as DNA, the CDR3 is TGTGCCACCGGTGACCCCGGGGATGTCTATGGCTACACCTTC.

This clonotype occurred many times. The chain joins TRBV8-2 to TRBJ2-6. TRBV8-2 is a documented pseudogene. The CDR3 covers 17 residues. CDR3: CGICKRITQSRANVLTF. Here the CDR3 DNA reads TGTGGCATCTGTAAAAGGATAACACAAAGTCGGGCCAACGTCCTGACTTTC.

This clonotype was picked up many times. The chain is built from TRBV25-1 and TRBJ1-5; 7 positions match TRBD1. V lost 4 bases, J lost 4 bases, and 1 base stayed unmatched. In germline, CDR1 is MGHDK, CDR2 SYGVNS. This CDR3 spans 13 amino acids. Here the CDR3 DNA reads TGTGCCAGCAGTGGACAGGGAAATCAGCCCCAGCATTTT. Its protein product is CASSGQGNQPQHF.

This clonotype has at least ten counts. The chain links TRBV9 to TRBJ1-4; the D gene is possibly TRBD1 (5 bases). CDR1 and CDR2 from the germline V gene are SGDLS and YYNGEE. The V end was cut by 2 bases, the J end by 6 bases, with 8 bases between. The CDR3 spans 13 residues. Here the CDR3 reads CASSVGGDEKLFF. CDR3 DNA: TGTGCCAGCAGCGTGGGAGGGGATGAAAAACTGTTTTTT.

This clonotype occurred many times. The chain combines TRBV3-1 with TRBJ2-2; D is unresolved. CDR1 LGHDT and CDR2 YNNKEL come from the germline V gene (reference sequence). The length of the CDR3 is 18 residues. Trimming cost V 5 bases and J 5 bases, with 24 bases left between them. In DNA, the CDR3 is TGTGCCAGCAGCAATATTAGTCCCATTTCAGGCTTGACCGGGGAGCTGTTTTTT. Translating it yields CASSNISPISGLTGELFF.

J is TRBJ1-6 and V is TRBV6-5, with 7 bases identical to TRBD1. The CDR3 sequence is 15 residues long. Unmatched junction bases numbered 0, after V lost 0 bases and J lost 4 bases. Per germline, CDR1 MNHEY and CDR2 SVGAGI. The CDR3 sequence is CASSYSGQYNSPLHF. CDR3 DNA: TGTGCCAGCAGTTACTCGGGACAGTATAATTCACCCCTCCACTTT.

This clonotype was detected a few times. The genes are TRBV28 and TRBJ2-5, with TRBD2 matching over 7 bases. CDR1 and CDR2 (germline): MDHEN, SYDVKM. V gave up 4 bases and J gave up 2 bases; unmatched junction bases: 7. The CDR3 extends over 15 amino acids. CDR3 protein: CASSSPLGGQETQYF. The CDR3 coding sequence is TGTGCCAGCAGTTCGCCCCTCGGGGGGCAAGAGACCCAGTACTTC.

This clonotype showed up many times. The chain combines TRBV20-1 with TRBJ1-1; unclear D gene. The CDR3 covers 13 residues. Per the germline V gene, CDR1 is DFQATT and CDR2 is SNEGSKA (reference sequence). Trimming left V 0 bases short and J 1 base short, with 6 bases between. The CDR3 region is CSARDIQNTEAFF. CDR3 nucleotide sequence: TGCAGTGCTAGAGATATTCAGAACACTGAAGCTTTCTTT.

This clonotype was seen at least ten times. The rearrangement uses TRBV7-9 and TRBJ2-2; 11 nucleotides agree with TRBD2. CDR3 length: 16 residues. V lost 5 bases to trimming and J lost 2 bases; unmatched junction nucleotides: 4. CDR1 is SEHNR and CDR2 is FQNEAQ in the germline V gene (reference sequence). CDR3 amino acids: CASSATSGRNTGELFF. CDR3 DNA: TGTGCCAGCAGCGCCACTAGCGGGAGAAACACCGGGGAGCTGTTTTTT. The full variable domain, with the rest looked up from reference TRBV7-9 and TRBJ2-2, is DTGVSQNPRHKITKRGQNVTFRCDPISEHNRLYWYRQTLGQGPEFLTYFQNEAQLEKSRLLSDRFSAERPKGSFSTLEIQRTEQGDSAMYLCASSATSGRNTGELFFGEGSRLTVL.

Of note for this clonotype: This may stem from a read error, because a much larger clone lies one nucleotide away. The V and J genes are TRBV2 and TRBJ2-5; tentative D call: TRBD2 (6 bases). The CDR3 covers 13 residues. The germline CDR1 and CDR2 sequences are SNHLY and FYNNEI. The CDR3 bases are TGTGCCGGCAGGGCGGGGCCCCCAGAGACCCAGTACTTC. Encoded protein: CAGRAGPPETQYF.

Concerning this clonotype: A much larger clone lies one base from this, so it may be a read error. V usage is TRBV2 and J usage is TRBJ1-1, with 7 bases lining up with TRBD1. This CDR3 contains 14 residues. CDR1 is SNHLY and CDR2 is FYNNEI in the germline V gene. V lost 4 bases, J lost 5 bases, and 7 bases stayed unmatched. As DNA, the CDR3 is TGTGCCAGCAGTGCCCGGGCAGGGGGGACTGAAGCTTTCTTT. Translated: CASSARAGGTEAFF.

This clonotype was observed many times. This chain links TRBV10-2 with TRBJ1-1, with D maybe TRBD1 (5 bases). Deletions cut 0 bases from V and 1 base from J, with 6 bases between. CDR1 is WSHSY, CDR2 SAAADI, per germline. The length of the CDR3 is 14 residues. DNA of the CDR3: TGCGCCAGCAGTGAGTCCCAGGGGAACACTGAAGCTTTCTTT. Its translation: CASSESQGNTEAFF.